This T cell receptor beta chain was sequenced in a study of early T cells in non-severe SARS-CoV-2 infection. Trimming shortened V by 7 bases and J by 0 bases, and 10 bases separated the two germline ends. The CDR3 totals 14 residues. TCRdb re-derived calls from the 5' RACE reads in MiXCR, one entry per CDR3 protein. This table holds under 40,000 distinct CDR3 sequences, 5% to 6.5% found once. This clonotype appeared many times. This sequence originates from an adult who was a healthcare worker with PCR-confirmed SARS-CoV-2 infection or an uninfected control (not recorded which). The sequenced sample consisted of whole blood. The chain is built from TRBV12-3 or TRBV12-4 and TRBJ2-1, with no clear D. The CDR3 sequence: CASTAPGSYNEQFF. CDR3 nucleotide sequence: TGTGCCAGCACCGCCCCGGGCTCCTACAATGAGCAGTTCTTC.